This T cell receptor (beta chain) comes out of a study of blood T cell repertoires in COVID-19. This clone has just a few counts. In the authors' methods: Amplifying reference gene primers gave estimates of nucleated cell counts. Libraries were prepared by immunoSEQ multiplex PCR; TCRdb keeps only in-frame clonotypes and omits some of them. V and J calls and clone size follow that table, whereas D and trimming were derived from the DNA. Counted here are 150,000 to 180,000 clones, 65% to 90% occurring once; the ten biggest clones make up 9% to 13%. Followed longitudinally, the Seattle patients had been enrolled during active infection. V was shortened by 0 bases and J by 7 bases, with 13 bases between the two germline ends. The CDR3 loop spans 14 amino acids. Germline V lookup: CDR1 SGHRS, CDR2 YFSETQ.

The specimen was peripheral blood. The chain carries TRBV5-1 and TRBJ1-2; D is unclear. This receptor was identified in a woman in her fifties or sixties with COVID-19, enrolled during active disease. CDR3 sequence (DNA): TGCGCCAGCAGCTTGGTCACGGGTCCCTCTGGCTACACCTTC. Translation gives CASSLVTGPSGYTF.